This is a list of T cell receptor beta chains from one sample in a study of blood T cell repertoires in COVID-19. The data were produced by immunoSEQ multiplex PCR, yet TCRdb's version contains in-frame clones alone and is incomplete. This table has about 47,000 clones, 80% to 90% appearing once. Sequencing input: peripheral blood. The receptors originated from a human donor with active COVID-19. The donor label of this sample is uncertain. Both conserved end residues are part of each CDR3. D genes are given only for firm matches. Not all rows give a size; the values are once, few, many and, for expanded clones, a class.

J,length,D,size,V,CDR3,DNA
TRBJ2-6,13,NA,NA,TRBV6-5,CASSAPGANVLTF,TGTGCCAGCAGCGCGCCCGGGGCCAACGTCCTGACTTTC
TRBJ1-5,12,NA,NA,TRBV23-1,CASQKEGQPQHF,TGCGCCAGCCAAAAGGAGGGTCAGCCCCAGCATTTT
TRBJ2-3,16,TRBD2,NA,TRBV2,CASSRTSGGLRDTQYF,TGTGCCAGCAGTAGAACTAGCGGGGGGCTTAGAGATACGCAGTATTTT
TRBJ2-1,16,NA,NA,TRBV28,CASSQRRQIYYNEQFF,TGTGCCAGCAGCCAACGTCGACAGATCTACTACAATGAGCAGTTCTTC
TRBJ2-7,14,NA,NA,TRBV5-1,CASSLADIAYEQYF,TGCGCCAGCAGCTTGGCGGACATCGCCTACGAGCAGTACTTC
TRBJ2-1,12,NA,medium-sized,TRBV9,CASSTSTGEQFF,TGTGCCAGCAGCACTAGCACAGGTGAGCAGTTCTTC
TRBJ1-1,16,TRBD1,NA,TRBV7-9,CASSVPGTGSNTEAFF,TGTGCCAGCAGCGTACCCGGGACAGGGTCGAACACTGAAGCTTTCTTT
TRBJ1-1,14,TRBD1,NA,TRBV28,CASSVLQGSTEAFF,TGTGCCAGCAGTGTTCTACAGGGGTCGACTGAAGCTTTCTTT
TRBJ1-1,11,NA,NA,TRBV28,CASWGDTEAFF,TGTGCCAGCTGGGGGGACACTGAAGCTTTCTTT
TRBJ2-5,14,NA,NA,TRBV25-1,CASSDRGAGETQYF,TGTGCCAGCAGTGACCGGGGGGCAGGAGAGACCCAGTACTTC
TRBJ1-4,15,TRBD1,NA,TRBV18,CASSHGQGGDEKLFF,TGTGCCAGCTCCCACGGACAGGGGGGTGATGAAAAACTGTTTTTT
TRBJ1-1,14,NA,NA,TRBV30,CAWRADSKPSEAFF,TGTGCCTGGAGGGCGGACAGCAAGCCTAGTGAAGCTTTCTTT